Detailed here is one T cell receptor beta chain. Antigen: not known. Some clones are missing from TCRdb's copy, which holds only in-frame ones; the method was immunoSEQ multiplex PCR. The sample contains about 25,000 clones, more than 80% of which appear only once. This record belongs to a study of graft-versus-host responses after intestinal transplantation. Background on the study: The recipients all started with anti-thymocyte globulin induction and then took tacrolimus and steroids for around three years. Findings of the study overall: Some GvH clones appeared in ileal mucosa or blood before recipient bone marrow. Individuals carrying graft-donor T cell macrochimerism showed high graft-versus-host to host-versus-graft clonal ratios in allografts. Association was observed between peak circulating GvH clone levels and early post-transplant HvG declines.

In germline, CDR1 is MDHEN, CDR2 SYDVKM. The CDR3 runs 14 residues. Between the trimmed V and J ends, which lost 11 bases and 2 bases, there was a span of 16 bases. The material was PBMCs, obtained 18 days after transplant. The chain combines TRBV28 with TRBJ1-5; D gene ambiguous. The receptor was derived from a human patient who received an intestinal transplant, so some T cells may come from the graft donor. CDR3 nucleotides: TGTGCCGCAGCATTGGGTTCGGGCAATCAGCCCCAGCATTTT. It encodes CAAALGSGNQPQHF.